What follows describes a single T cell receptor (beta chain). The length of the CDR3 is 17 residues. The V and J ends lost 0 bases and 3 bases, in that order; junction bases with no gene match: 7. CDR1 SGHVS and CDR2 FQNEAQ come from the germline V gene. The sample comes from a study of T cell changes during pregnancy in multiple sclerosis. The repertoire was sequenced with immunoSEQ multiplex PCR; TCRdb's copy has only in-frame clones and lacks some. The sample shows around 56,000 clones, more than 85% of them seen only once. The sequence was obtained from a female donor with multiple sclerosis, enrolled in a pregnancy study. The rearrangement links TRBV7-8 to TRBJ1-1; 10 bases agree with TRBD1. The sample in question was CD4+ T cells from peripheral blood mononuclear cells, obtained in the third trimester of pregnancy. This CDR3 is CASSLAPWDRGDTEAFF. The CDR3 coding sequence is TGTGCCAGCAGCTTAGCCCCTTGGGACAGGGGAGACACTGAAGCTTTCTTT.